These 23 T cell receptor beta chains were all obtained from the same sample, sequenced in a study of OX40 agonist ivuxolimab in advanced cancers. TCRdb keeps only in-frame clones here, not all; method: immunoSEQ multiplex PCR. The sample records roughly 84,000 clones, about 85% being singletons. Sequencing used CD4+ or CD8+ T cells sorted from blood, obtained in a trial of the OX40 agonist ivuxolimab. The receptors come from an adult with an advanced solid tumor such as melanoma, head and neck, liver or kidney cancer.

The genes are TRBV2 and TRBJ1-2; 10 bases map to TRBD1. Germline V gene sequence: CDR1 SNHLY, CDR2 FYNNEI. The CDR3 is 16 residues long. The junction had 12 bases not matched to a gene; V was cut back by 3 bases and J by 8 bases. CDR3 bases: TGTGCCAGCAGTGAGTGGAGACAGGGGGCGGAAGGCGGCTACACCTTC. Its translation: CASSEWRQGAEGGYTF.

This clone was detected only a few times. The chain employs TRBV5-4 and TRBJ2-3; D possibly uses TRBD1 or TRBD2 (5 bases each). The germline V gene encodes CDR1 SGHNT and CDR2 YYREEE (reference sequence). V lost 4 bases and J lost 2, with 20 bases in between. The CDR3 contains 17 residues. DNA for the CDR3: TGTGCCAGCAGCCAGGATCACGGGGCGACCATCACAGATACGCAGTATTTT. Protein sequence: CASSQDHGATITDTQYF.

The chain recombines TRBV5-1 with TRBJ2-2; 7 bases are a match to TRBD1. CDR1 and CDR2 from the germline V gene are SGHRS and YFSETQ. V dropped 4 bases and J dropped 5; count of bases not matched to a gene: 5. The CDR3 loop spans 14 amino acids. CDR3 protein: CASSAGQETGELFF. The DNA for the CDR3 is TGCGCCAGCAGCGCCGGACAGGAAACCGGGGAGCTGTTTTTT.

This chain uses TRBV1 with TRBJ2-4; the D call in the table, TRBD1, was not verified against the DNA. TRBV1 is classified as a pseudogene. The CDR3 totals 14 residues. CDR3 residues: CTSNQGVAKNIQYF. The CDR3 nucleotides read TGCACCAGCAATCAAGGGGTAGCCAAAAACATTCAGTACTTC.

This chain uses TRBV11-3 with TRBJ2-2; D ambiguous. Germline assignment: CDR1 SGHNT and CDR2 YENEEA. This CDR3 is built from 15 residues. V was shortened by 2 bases and J by 2 bases, with 9 bases between the two germline ends. The DNA for the CDR3 is TGTGCCAGCAGCTTATTGGGAACTAACACCGGGGAGCTGTTTTTT. Translated: CASSLLGTNTGELFF.

This clone showed up just once. V usage is TRBV5-6 and J usage is TRBJ1-4; no firm D call. This CDR3 region has 14 residues. With 1 base removed from V and 7 bases from J, the gap between germline ends came to 11 bases. CDR1 SGHDT and CDR2 YYEEEE come from the germline V gene. The CDR3 DNA is TGTGCCAGCAGCTTGAGACCGGTCGTTGAAAAACTGTTTTTT. It yields the protein CASSLRPVVEKLFF.

J is TRBJ2-7 and V is TRBV19; tentatively, D is TRBD2 (6 bases). Germline CDR1 reads LNHDA; CDR2 reads SQIVND (reference sequence). This CDR3 has 15 amino acids. V dropped 3 bases and J dropped 0 bases, with 12 bases sitting between them. CDR3: CASSISTRSSYEQYF. In DNA form, the CDR3 reads TGTGCCAGTAGTATTTCGACTAGAAGCTCCTACGAGCAGTACTTC. Looking up the rest from reference TRBV19 and TRBJ2-7 gives the full variable domain: DGGITQSPKYLFRKEGQNVTLSCEQNLNHDAMYWYRQDPGQGLRLIYYSQIVNDFQKGDIAEGYSVSREKKESFPLTVTSAQKNPTAFYLCASSISTRSSYEQYFGPGTRLTVT.

The V and J genes are TRBV30 and TRBJ2-7; no firm D call. V lost 1 base and J 4 bases, leaving 8 bases between the germline ends. The CDR3 covers 12 residues. Germline V gene data show CDR1 as GTSNPN and CDR2 as SVGIG (reference sequence). CDR3 loop: CAWSGASYEQYF. The CDR3 DNA follows: TGTGCCTGGAGTGGCGCCTCTTACGAGCAGTACTTC. Supplemented by reference TRBV30 and TRBJ2-7, the full variable domain reads SQTIHQWPATLVQPVGSPLSLECTVEGTSNPNLYWYRQAAGRGLQLLFYSVGIGQISSEVPQNLSASRPQDRQFILSSKKLLLSDSGFYLCAWSGASYEQYFGPGTRLTVT.

This chain connects TRBV6-5 to TRBJ2-5; perhaps TRBD2 as D (5 bases). Deletions cut 5 bases from V and 4 bases from J, with 14 bases between. Germline CDR1 reads MNHEY; CDR2 reads SVGAGI. There are 14 residues in the CDR3. CDR3 in DNA: TGTGCCAGCAGTCCCGGAGGAGTGGGAGAGACCCAGTACTTC. It encodes CASSPGGVGETQYF.

The chain carries TRBV5-6 and TRBJ2-5; D may be TRBD1 or TRBD2 (5 bases each). V was pared by 6 bases and J by 5 bases, with 17 bases between. The germline gives CDR1 SGHDT, CDR2 YYEEEE. The CDR3 covers 14 residues. The CDR3 spells CASILYGGLETQYF. CDR3 in DNA: TGTGCCAGCATCCTCTATGGGGGATTGGAGACCCAGTACTTC. The full variable domain, rest sourced from reference TRBV5-6 and TRBJ2-5, is DAGVTQSPTHLIKTRGQQVTLRCSPKSGHDTVSWYQQALGQGPQFIFQYYEEEERQRGNFPDRFSGHQFPNYSSELNVNALLLGDSALYLCASILYGGLETQYFGPGTRLLVL.

This clone was found many times. This chain connects TRBV4-2 to TRBJ1-2, with 10 bases that match TRBD1. From germline, CDR1 is LGHNA and CDR2 YNFKEQ. The trim removed 0 bases at V and 6 bases at J, leaving 7 bases unmatched. There are 16 residues in the CDR3. This CDR3 is CASSQEKDRGKDGYTF. Written as DNA, the CDR3 is TGTGCCAGCAGCCAAGAAAAGGACAGGGGGAAGGATGGCTACACCTTC.

The genes are TRBV28 and TRBJ1-5; D is unclear. The CDR3 covers 12 residues. Germline values: CDR1 MDHEN, CDR2 SYDVKM. The V end lost 8 bases, the J end lost 3 bases, and 8 bases lay between the germline ends. The CDR3 reads CASQANNQPQHF. The DNA of the CDR3 is TGTGCCAGCCAAGCAAACAATCAGCCCCAGCATTTT.

This clone was observed once. The chain uses TRBV11-3 and TRBJ2-5; 10 bases match TRBD2. This CDR3 is 17 amino acids long. The germline V gene has CDR1 SGHNT and CDR2 YENEEA. The V gene end was trimmed by 1 base and the J gene end by 1 base; junction bases not matched to a gene: 6. The CDR3 DNA sequence: TGTGCCAGCAGCTTAGGACGGGCTAGCGGGGGCCAAGAGACCCAGTACTTC. It codes for CASSLGRASGGQETQYF.

The rearrangement links TRBV7-3 to TRBJ2-1, with D possibly TRBD2 on 6 matching bases. V was shortened by 5 bases and J by 4 bases, with 12 bases between the two germline ends. The CDR3 extends over 14 amino acids. Germline lookup yields CDR1 SGHTA and CDR2 FQGTGA. The CDR3 nucleotides read TGTGCCAGCAGCACCGGGAGTGCTTACAATGAGCAGTTCTTC. Translated, it gives CASSTGSAYNEQFF.

CDR3: CASSYSTGGGIYGYTF. Written as DNA, the CDR3 is TGTGCCAGCAGTTACTCGACAGGGGGCGGGATCTATGGCTACACCTTC. The chain combines TRBV6-5 with TRBJ1-2, with 10 bases identical to TRBD1. V lost 0 bases to trimming and J lost 4 bases; unmatched junction nucleotides: 5. CDR3 length: 16 residues. From germline, CDR1 is MNHEY and CDR2 SVGAGI.

CDR3 bases: TGTGCCAGCAGTAGAGGAGACTGGCTCTCCTACGAGCAGTACTTC. Translation: CASSRGDWLSYEQYF. The chain links TRBV6-1 to TRBJ2-7, with no clear D. The CDR3 is made up of 15 amino acids. The germline CDR1 and CDR2 sequences are MNHNS and SASEGT. Trimming shortened V by 5 bases and J by 0 bases, and 14 bases separated the two germline ends.

J is TRBJ2-4 and V is TRBV7-9, with D possibly matching TRBD1 (5 bases). Germline CDR1 reads SEHNR; CDR2 reads FQNEAQ (reference sequence). The CDR3 is 14 residues long. The ends were cut back, 5 bases at V and 7 bases at J, with 15 bases in the middle. The CDR3 reads CASSTPYQGNIQYF. The CDR3 bases are TGTGCCAGCAGCACCCCGTACCAGGGCAACATTCAGTACTTC.

This chain connects TRBV7-2 to TRBJ2-5, with 8 bases identical to TRBD2. The CDR3 runs 19 residues. CDR1 and CDR2 (germline): SGHTA, FQGNSA. V was clipped by 0 bases and J by 0 bases; unmatched bases: 12. CDR3: CASSLAPAGSGRNQETQYF. CDR3 bases: TGTGCCAGCAGCTTAGCGCCCGCTGGAAGCGGGAGAAACCAAGAGACCCAGTACTTC.

Regarding this clone: This CDR3 is also generated by other DNA sequences in the sample. The chain combines TRBV7-9 with TRBJ2-7; TRBD1 matches at 7 bases. CDR1 SEHNR and CDR2 FQNEAQ come from the germline V gene (reference sequence). V was clipped by 1 base and J by 0 bases; unmatched bases: 3. This CDR3 has 15 residues. This CDR3 is CASSLEGASSYEQYF. The DNA of the CDR3 is TGTGCCAGCAGCTTAGAGGGGGCGAGCTCCTACGAGCAGTACTTC.

This clone has a handful of counts. The V call is TRBV2, the J call TRBJ2-3; D possibly corresponds to TRBD2 (7 bases). Germline CDR1 reads SNHLY; CDR2 reads FYNNEI. Between the trimmed V and J ends, which lost 6 bases and 4 bases, there was a span of 17 bases. This CDR3 is built from 15 residues. CDR3 region: CASRTGVGGADTQYF. The CDR3 nucleotides read TGTGCCAGCAGGACCGGGGTAGGGGGGGCAGATACGCAGTATTTT.

The chain has TRBV19 and TRBJ1-1, with D possibly TRBD1 on 6 matching bases. Looked up from germline, CDR1 is LNHDA and CDR2 is SQIVND (reference sequence). The CDR3 is made up of 16 amino acids. V lost 6 bases and J 6 bases, leaving 23 bases between the germline ends. The CDR3: CASSRGPGAVGAEAFF. CDR3 in DNA: TGTGCCAGTAGCAGAGGACCAGGGGCCGTAGGTGCTGAAGCTTTCTTT.

In this sample, this clone turned up once. This chain joins TRBV27 and TRBJ1-4; 7 positions match TRBD1. The CDR3 spans 16 residues. V lost 5 bases, J lost 4 bases, and 10 bases stayed unmatched. Germline V gene data show CDR1 as MNHEY and CDR2 as SMNVEV (reference sequence). The CDR3 sequence: CASSVIPGQNNEKLFF. The DNA of the CDR3 is TGTGCCAGCAGTGTCATTCCGGGACAGAATAATGAAAAACTGTTTTTT.

This chain joins TRBV6-1 and TRBJ1-1; D is undetermined. Germline loops: CDR1 MNHNS, CDR2 SASEGT. The germline V and J ends were trimmed by 2 bases and 0 bases, with 10 bases remaining between them. CDR3 size: 15 residues. The CDR3 spells CASSEILAMNTEAFF. CDR3 in DNA: TGTGCCAGCAGTGAAATTTTAGCCATGAACACTGAAGCTTTCTTT.